This T cell receptor (beta chain) was recorded in a study of blood T cell repertoires in COVID-19. Overall study context: Samples representing acute and convalescent COVID-19 were sourced from the United States, Italy and Spain.

Measured with immunoSEQ multiplex PCR; TCRdb has only the in-frame clones, and not every one. The repertoire has 60,000 to 80,000 clones, around 89% of them found once; the top ten carry 0.55% to 0.75%. The CDR3 is 17 amino acids. Looked up from germline, CDR1 is ENHRY and CDR2 is SYGVKD. V shed 3 bases and J shed 5 bases, with 20 bases lying between them. Sequencing was done on a sample of peripheral blood. The TCR comes from a man aged 60 to 69 with acute or convalescent COVID-19. This chain uses TRBV10-3 with TRBJ1-5; tentative D call: TRBD1 (5 bases). CDR3 sequence: CAISDPRGEWGDQPQHF. The CDR3 DNA reads TGTGCCATCAGTGACCCCCGGGGGGAGTGGGGGGATCAGCCCCAGCATTTT.